The next 10 T cell receptor beta chains were all read from a single sample in a study of blood T cell repertoires in COVID-19. Measured with immunoSEQ multiplex PCR; TCRdb has only the in-frame clones, and not every one. Among some 150,000 clones listed, about nine tenths were seen once. The specimen was peripheral blood. The receptors shown here come from a human donor in a cohort sampled during active COVID-19.

The V gene is TRBV7-2, the J gene TRBJ1-1; no firm D call. The CDR3 consists of 13 residues. Looked up from germline, CDR1 is SGHTA and CDR2 is FQGNSA. V lost 2 bases and J 7 bases, leaving 11 bases between the germline ends. CDR3 residues: CASSLRMGVEAFF. Written as DNA, the CDR3 is TGTGCCAGCAGCTTAAGGATGGGAGTTGAAGCTTTCTTT.

CDR3 region: CASSLGAALNTEAFF. The CDR3 region has the DNA TGTGCCAGCAGCTTGGGGGCAGCTTTGAACACTGAAGCTTTCTTT. This chain uses TRBV5-4 with TRBJ1-1; D unclear. The CDR3 spans 15 residues. The germline CDR1 and CDR2 sequences are SGHNT and YYREEE (reference sequence). V gave up 0 bases and J gave up 0 bases, with 9 bases separating them.

The V and J genes are TRBV11-2 and TRBJ1-2; TRBD1 is a possible D gene (5 bases). In germline, CDR1 is SGHAT, CDR2 FQNNGV. V was trimmed by 5 bases and J by 6 bases, leaving 16 bases between them. The CDR3 is 14 residues long. The CDR3 DNA sequence: TGTGCCAGCAGCCCCTTTACGGGGGGGAATGGCTACACCTTC. It translates to CASSPFTGGNGYTF.

This chain uses TRBV7-3 with TRBJ2-1; 11 nucleotides align to TRBD2. This CDR3 comprises 14 residues. Germline-derived CDR1 and CDR2 are SGHTA and FQGTGA. Trimming took 6 bases from V and 7 from J; bases not matched to a gene: 5. The CDR3: CASSLAGGPNEQFF. The DNA of the CDR3 is TGTGCCAGCAGTTTAGCGGGGGGGCCGAATGAGCAGTTCTTC.

The CDR3 bases are TGTGCCAGCAGCTTAGCACTTGTCCCCTACGAGCAGTACTTC. Translating gives CASSLALVPYEQYF. J is TRBJ2-7 and V is TRBV7-6; no definite D call. Germline V gives CDR1 SGHVS, CDR2 FNYEAQ. V lost 0 bases and J lost 2, with 8 bases in between. The CDR3 is made up of 14 amino acids. The variable domain in full, with the rest retrieved from reference TRBV7-6 and TRBJ2-7, is GAGVSQSPRYKVTKRGQDVALRCDPISGHVSLYWYRQALGQGPEFLTYFNYEAQQDKSGLPNDRFSAERPEGSISTLTIQRTEQRDSAMYRCASSLALVPYEQYFGPGTRLTVT.

V usage is TRBV6-1 and J usage is TRBJ2-7, with D possibly TRBD1 on 5 matching bases. The length of the CDR3 is 16 residues. Between the trimmed V and J ends, which lost 2 bases and 5 bases, there was a span of 19 bases. Per germline, CDR1 MNHNS and CDR2 SASEGT. Written as DNA, the CDR3 is TGTGCCAGCAGTGAATTGTTAACAGGCTGGAAAGACGAGCAGTACTTC. It specifies CASSELLTGWKDEQYF.

V usage is TRBV1 and J usage is TRBJ2-5; no DNA check was done on the table's D call, TRBD2. TRBV1 is listed as a pseudogene. The CDR3 runs 14 residues. The CDR3 reads CTSSQGTSRETQYF. The CDR3 DNA reads TGCACCAGCAGCCAAGGGACTAGCCGGGAGACCCAGTACTTC.

The chain couples TRBV9 to TRBJ2-5; 11 nucleotides agree with TRBD2. This CDR3 has 16 amino acids. The germline V gene encodes CDR1 SGDLS and CDR2 YYNGEE. J lost 1 base, V lost 3 bases, and 5 bases had no gene match. CDR3 sequence: CASSARLAGGQETQYF. The CDR3 region has the DNA TGTGCCAGCAGCGCCCGTCTAGCGGGGGGCCAAGAGACCCAGTACTTC.

The gene calls are TRBV18 and TRBJ1-4; maybe TRBD1 (6 bases). The CDR3 contains 15 residues. The ends were cut back, 5 bases at V and 7 bases at J, with 17 bases in the middle. Germline values: CDR1 KGHSH, CDR2 LQKENI. This CDR3 is CASSKTGPRGEKLFF. For the CDR3, the DNA is TGTGCCAGCTCAAAAACAGGGCCCAGGGGTGAAAAACTGTTTTTT.

V is TRBV6-5 and J is TRBJ1-2; D is perhaps TRBD1 (5 bases). The CDR3 runs 13 residues. Germline-derived CDR1 and CDR2 are MNHEY and SVGAGI. Trimming pared 8 bases from V and 6 bases from J, leaving 16 bases between. CDR3 protein: CASVRASGHGYTF. CDR3 nucleotides: TGTGCCAGCGTTCGAGCTTCAGGGCATGGCTACACCTTC.